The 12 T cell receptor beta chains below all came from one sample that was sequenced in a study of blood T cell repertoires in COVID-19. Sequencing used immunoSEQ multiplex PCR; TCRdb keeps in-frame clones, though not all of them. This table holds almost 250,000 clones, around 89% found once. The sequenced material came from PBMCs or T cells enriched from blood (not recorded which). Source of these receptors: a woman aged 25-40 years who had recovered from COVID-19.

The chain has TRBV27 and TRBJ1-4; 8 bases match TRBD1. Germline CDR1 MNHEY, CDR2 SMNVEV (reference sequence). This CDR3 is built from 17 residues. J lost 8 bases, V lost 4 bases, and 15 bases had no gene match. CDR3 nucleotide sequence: TGTGCCAGCAGTTCCCCCGCCACGACAGGGGTGATCGAAAAACTGTTTTTT. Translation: CASSSPATTGVIEKLFF. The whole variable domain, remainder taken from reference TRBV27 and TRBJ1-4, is EAQVTQNPRYLITVTGKKLTVTCSQNMNHEYMSWYRQDPGLGLRQIYYSMNVEVTDKGDVPEGYKVSRKEKRNFPLILESPSPNQTSLYFCASSSPATTGVIEKLFFGSGTQLSVL.

CDR3 region: CASTQAGGTQETQYF. CDR3 DNA sequence: TGTGCCAGCACACAAGCGGGAGGGACCCAAGAGACCCAGTACTTC. This chain uses TRBV6-6 with TRBJ2-5; 10 bases agree with TRBD2. V lost 7 bases to trimming and J lost 1 base; unmatched junction nucleotides: 6. This CDR3 is built from 15 residues. The germline gives CDR1 MNHNY, CDR2 SVGAGI (reference sequence).

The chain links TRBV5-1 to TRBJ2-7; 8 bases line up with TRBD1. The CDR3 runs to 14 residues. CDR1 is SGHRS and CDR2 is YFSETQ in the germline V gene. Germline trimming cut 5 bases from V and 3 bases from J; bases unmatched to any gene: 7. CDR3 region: CASRIPGQGYEQYF. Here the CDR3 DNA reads TGCGCCAGCAGGATCCCCGGACAGGGCTACGAGCAGTACTTC.

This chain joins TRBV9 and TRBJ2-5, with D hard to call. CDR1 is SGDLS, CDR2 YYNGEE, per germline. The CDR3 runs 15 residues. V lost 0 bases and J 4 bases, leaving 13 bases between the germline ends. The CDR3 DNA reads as TGTGCCAGCAGCGTAGGCAGTATCACGCTAGAGACCCAGTACTTC. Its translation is CASSVGSITLETQYF.

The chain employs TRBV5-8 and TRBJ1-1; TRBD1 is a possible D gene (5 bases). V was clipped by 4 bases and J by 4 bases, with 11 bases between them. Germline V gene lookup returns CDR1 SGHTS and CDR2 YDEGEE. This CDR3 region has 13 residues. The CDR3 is CASSRQFGTEAFF. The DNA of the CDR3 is TGTGCCAGCAGCCGACAGTTTGGCACTGAAGCTTTCTTT. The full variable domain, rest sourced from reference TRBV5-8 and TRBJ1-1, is EAGVTQSPTHLIKTRGQQATLRCSPISGHTSVYWYQQALGLGLQFLLWYDEGEERNRGNFPPRFSGRQFPNYSSELNVNALELEDSALYLCASSRQFGTEAFFGQGTRLTVV.

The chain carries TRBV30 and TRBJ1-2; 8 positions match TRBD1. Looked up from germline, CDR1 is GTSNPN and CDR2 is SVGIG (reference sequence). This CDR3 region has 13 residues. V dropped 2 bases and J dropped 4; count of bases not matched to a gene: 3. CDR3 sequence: CAWSFDRGYGYTF. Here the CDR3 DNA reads TGTGCCTGGAGTTTTGACAGGGGCTATGGCTACACCTTC.

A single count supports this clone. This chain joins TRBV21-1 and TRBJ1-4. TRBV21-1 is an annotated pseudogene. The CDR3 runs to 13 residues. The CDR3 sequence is CASSNKRGEKLFF. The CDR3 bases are TGTGCCAGCAGCAACAAACGGGGAGAAAAACTGTTTTTT.

The CDR3 loop reads CASSPRESNQPQHF. The CDR3 nucleotides read TGTGCCAGCAGCCCTAGAGAAAGCAATCAGCCCCAGCATTTT. V and J are TRBV7-2 and TRBJ1-5; D gene unclear. Germline V gives CDR1 SGHTA, CDR2 FQGNSA. The CDR3 length is 14 residues. V lost 5 bases and J lost 1, with 9 bases in between.

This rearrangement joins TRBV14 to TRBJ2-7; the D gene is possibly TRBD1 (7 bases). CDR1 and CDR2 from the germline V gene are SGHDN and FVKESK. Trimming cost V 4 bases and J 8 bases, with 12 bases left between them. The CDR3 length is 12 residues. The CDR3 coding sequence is TGTGCCAGCAGCCTCAGGGGGGTACAGCAGTACTTC. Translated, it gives CASSLRGVQQYF.

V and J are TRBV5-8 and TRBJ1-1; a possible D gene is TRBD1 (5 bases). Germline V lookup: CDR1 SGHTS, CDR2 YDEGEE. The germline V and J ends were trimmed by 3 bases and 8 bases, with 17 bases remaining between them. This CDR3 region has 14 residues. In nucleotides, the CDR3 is TGTGCCAGCAGCTCGACCGGGGGACCAGTGGAAGCTTTCTTT. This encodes CASSSTGGPVEAFF. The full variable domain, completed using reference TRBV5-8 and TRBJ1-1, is EAGVTQSPTHLIKTRGQQATLRCSPISGHTSVYWYQQALGLGLQFLLWYDEGEERNRGNFPPRFSGRQFPNYSSELNVNALELEDSALYLCASSSTGGPVEAFFGQGTRLTVV.

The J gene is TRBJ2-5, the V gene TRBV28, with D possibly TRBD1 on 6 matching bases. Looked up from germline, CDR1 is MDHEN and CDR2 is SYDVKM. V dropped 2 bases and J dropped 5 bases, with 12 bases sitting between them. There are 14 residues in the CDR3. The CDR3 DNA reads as TGTGCCAGCAGTTTAACAGGGACCCGGGAGACCCAGTACTTC. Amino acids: CASSLTGTRETQYF.

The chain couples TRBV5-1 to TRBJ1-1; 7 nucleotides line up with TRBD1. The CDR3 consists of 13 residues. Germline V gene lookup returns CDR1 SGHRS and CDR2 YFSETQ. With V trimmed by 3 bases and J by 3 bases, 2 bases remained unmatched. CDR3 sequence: CASSWDRDTEAFF. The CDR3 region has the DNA TGCGCCAGCAGCTGGGACAGAGACACTGAAGCTTTCTTT.